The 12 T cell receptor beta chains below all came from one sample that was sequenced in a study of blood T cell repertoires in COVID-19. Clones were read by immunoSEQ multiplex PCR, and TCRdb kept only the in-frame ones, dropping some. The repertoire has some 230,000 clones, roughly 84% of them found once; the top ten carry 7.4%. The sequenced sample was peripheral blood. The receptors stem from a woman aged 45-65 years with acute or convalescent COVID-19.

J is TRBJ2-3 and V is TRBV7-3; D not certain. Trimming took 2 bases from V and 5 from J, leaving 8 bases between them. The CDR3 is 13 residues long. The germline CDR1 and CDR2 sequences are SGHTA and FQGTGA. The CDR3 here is CASSLGGLDTQYF. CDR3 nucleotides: TGTGCCAGCAGCTTAGGCGGATTAGATACGCAGTATTTT.

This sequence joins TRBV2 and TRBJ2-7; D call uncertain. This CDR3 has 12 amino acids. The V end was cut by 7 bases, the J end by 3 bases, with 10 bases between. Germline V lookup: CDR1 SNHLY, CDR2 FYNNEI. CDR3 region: CASTLYNYEQYF. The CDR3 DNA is TGTGCCAGCACCCTATATAACTACGAGCAGTACTTC.

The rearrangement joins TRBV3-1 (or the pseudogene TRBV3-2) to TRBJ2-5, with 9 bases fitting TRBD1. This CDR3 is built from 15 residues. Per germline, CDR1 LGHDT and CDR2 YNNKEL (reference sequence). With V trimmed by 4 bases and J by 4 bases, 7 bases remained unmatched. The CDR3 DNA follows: TGTGCCAGCAGCCGGGAACAGGGGGCAGGAGAGACCCAGTACTTC. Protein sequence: CASSREQGAGETQYF.

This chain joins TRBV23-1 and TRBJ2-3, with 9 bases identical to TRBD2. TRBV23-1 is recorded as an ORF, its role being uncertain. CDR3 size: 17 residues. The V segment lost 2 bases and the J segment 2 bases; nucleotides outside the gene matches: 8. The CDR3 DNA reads TGCGCCAGCAGTCAACCCCAGACTAGCGGATACACAGATACGCAGTATTTT. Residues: CASSQPQTSGYTDTQYF.

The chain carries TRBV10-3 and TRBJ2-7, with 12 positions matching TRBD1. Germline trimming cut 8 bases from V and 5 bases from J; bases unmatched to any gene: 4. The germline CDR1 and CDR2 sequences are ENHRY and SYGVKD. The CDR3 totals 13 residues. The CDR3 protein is CAISGTGGHEQYF. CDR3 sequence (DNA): TGTGCCATCTCCGGGACAGGGGGCCACGAGCAGTACTTC.

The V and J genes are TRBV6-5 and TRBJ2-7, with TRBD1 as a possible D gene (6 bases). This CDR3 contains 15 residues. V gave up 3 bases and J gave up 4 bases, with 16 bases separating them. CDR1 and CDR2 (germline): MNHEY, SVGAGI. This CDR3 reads CASSYSRGPFYEQYF. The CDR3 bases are TGTGCCAGCAGTTATTCCAGGGGACCATTTTACGAGCAGTACTTC.

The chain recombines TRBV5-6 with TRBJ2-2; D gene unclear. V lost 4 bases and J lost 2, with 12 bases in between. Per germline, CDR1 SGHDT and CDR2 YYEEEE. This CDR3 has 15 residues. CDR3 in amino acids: CASSQPAGNTGELFF. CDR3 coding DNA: TGTGCCAGCAGCCAGCCCGCAGGTAACACCGGGGAGCTGTTTTTT. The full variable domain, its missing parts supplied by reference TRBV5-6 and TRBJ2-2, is DAGVTQSPTHLIKTRGQQVTLRCSPKSGHDTVSWYQQALGQGPQFIFQYYEEEERQRGNFPDRFSGHQFPNYSSELNVNALLLGDSALYLCASSQPAGNTGELFFGEGSRLTVL.

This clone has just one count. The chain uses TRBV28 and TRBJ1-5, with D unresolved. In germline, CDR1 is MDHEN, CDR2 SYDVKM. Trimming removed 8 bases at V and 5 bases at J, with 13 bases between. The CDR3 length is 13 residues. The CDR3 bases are TGTGCCAGCGTAAACGGGAACTATCAGCCCCAGCATTTT. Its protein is CASVNGNYQPQHF.

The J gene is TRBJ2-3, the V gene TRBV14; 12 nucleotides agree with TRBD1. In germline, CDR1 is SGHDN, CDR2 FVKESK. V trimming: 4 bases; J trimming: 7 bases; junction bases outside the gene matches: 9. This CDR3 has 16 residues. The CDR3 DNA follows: TGTGCCAGCAGCCTCTACAAGGGACAGGGGGCGAATACGCAGTATTTT. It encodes CASSLYKGQGANTQYF.

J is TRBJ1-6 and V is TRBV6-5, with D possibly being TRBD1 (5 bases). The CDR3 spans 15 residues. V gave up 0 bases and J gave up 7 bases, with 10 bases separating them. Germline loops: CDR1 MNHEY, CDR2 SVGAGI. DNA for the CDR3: TGTGCCAGCAGTTACTCTGGCGGGGCCAATTCACCCCTCCACTTT. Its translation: CASSYSGGANSPLHF.

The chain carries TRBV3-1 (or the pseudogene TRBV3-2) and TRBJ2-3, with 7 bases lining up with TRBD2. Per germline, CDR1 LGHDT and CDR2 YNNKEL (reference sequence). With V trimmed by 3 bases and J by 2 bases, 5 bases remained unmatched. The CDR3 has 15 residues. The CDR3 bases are TGTGCCAGCAGCCAGGTGGGACTACTCACAGATACGCAGTATTTT. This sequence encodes CASSQVGLLTDTQYF.

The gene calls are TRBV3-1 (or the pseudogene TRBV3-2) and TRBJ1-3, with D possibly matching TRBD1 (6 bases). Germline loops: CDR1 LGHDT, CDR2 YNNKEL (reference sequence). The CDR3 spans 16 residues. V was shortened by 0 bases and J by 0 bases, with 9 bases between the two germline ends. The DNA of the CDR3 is TGTGCCAGCAGCCAAGAGTGGACAGCCTCTGGAAACACCATATATTTT. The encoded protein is CASSQEWTASGNTIYF.